These 7 T cell receptor beta chains came from one sample sequenced in a study of blood T cell repertoires in COVID-19. Libraries were prepared by immunoSEQ multiplex PCR; TCRdb keeps only in-frame clonotypes and omits some of them. The sample lists approximately 150,000 clones, around 82% seen once, with around 18% in the top ten. The sample consisted of PBMCs or T cells enriched from blood (not recorded which). These receptors were taken from a man between 60 and 70 years old who had recovered from COVID-19.

This chain uses TRBV18 with TRBJ2-7; TRBD1 matches at 9 bases. J gave up 3 bases and V 2 bases, and 2 bases lay outside the gene matches. Germline CDR1 reads KGHSH; CDR2 reads LQKENI. The CDR3 covers 14 residues. This CDR3 is CASSPGTGYYEQYF. The CDR3 DNA is TGTGCCAGCTCACCAGGGACAGGGTACTACGAGCAGTACTTC.

CDR3 sequence: CASSLKTSGTFSYEQYF. The CDR3 bases are TGTGCCAGCAGCCTTAAGACTAGCGGGACATTCTCCTACGAGCAGTACTTC. V gene TRBV14 combines with J gene TRBJ2-7; the match to TRBD2 covers 11 bases. The V and J ends lost 4 bases and 0 bases, in that order; junction bases with no gene match: 8. This CDR3 is built from 17 residues. In germline, CDR1 is SGHDN, CDR2 FVKESK. Full variable domain (missing parts from reference TRBV14 and TRBJ2-7): EAGVTQFPSHSVIEKGQTVTLRCDPISGHDNLYWYRRVMGKEIKFLLHFVKESKQDESGMPNNRFLAERTGGTYSTLKVQPAELEDSGVYFCASSLKTSGTFSYEQYFGPGTRLTVT.

On this clone itself: This specimen includes other DNA sequences encoding the same CDR3. This chain uses TRBV19 with TRBJ1-1, with 7 bases aligning to TRBD1. J was trimmed by 0 bases and V by 5 bases; bases with no gene match: 6. This CDR3 spans 15 amino acids. The V gene's germline CDR1 is LNHDA and CDR2 SQIVND (reference sequence). CDR3 sequence reads: CASSPRTGMNTEAFF. The CDR3 DNA sequence: TGTGCCAGTAGTCCCCGGACAGGCATGAACACTGAAGCTTTCTTT.

The chain couples TRBV19 to TRBJ1-1, with a tentative D call TRBD1 (5 bases). CDR1 is LNHDA, CDR2 SQIVND, per germline (reference sequence). V was pared by 5 bases and J by 8 bases, with 15 bases between. CDR3 length equals 13 residues. For the CDR3, the DNA is TGTGCCAGTAGTGTCTCGGGGACTTTGGAAGCTTTCTTT. It encodes CASSVSGTLEAFF.

The CDR3 sequence: CASSPRDRGGELFF. Written as DNA, the CDR3 is TGTGCCAGCAGCCCCCGGGACAGAGGCGGGGAGCTGTTTTTT. The V and J genes are TRBV3-1 (or the pseudogene TRBV3-2) and TRBJ2-2; TRBD1 aligns across 7 bases. There are 14 residues in the CDR3. After removal of 4 bases from V and 7 bases from J, the junction contained 6 bases not matched to a gene. Germline CDR1 and CDR2: LGHDT and YNNKEL (reference sequence).

The rearrangement links TRBV5-4 to TRBJ2-7, with 11 positions matching TRBD1. This CDR3 comprises 16 residues. Germline V lookup: CDR1 SGHNT, CDR2 YYREEE (reference sequence). The ends lost 3 bases at V and 4 bases at J; junction bases unmatched: 9. In DNA form, the CDR3 reads TGTGCCAGCAGCTCCCCTGGGGGACAGGGGGTATACGAGCAGTACTTC. It yields the protein CASSSPGGQGVYEQYF.

The gene calls are TRBV19 and TRBJ2-5; D possibly corresponds to TRBD2 (7 bases). Trimming pared 3 bases from V and 5 bases from J, leaving 13 bases between. Germline loops: CDR1 LNHDA, CDR2 SQIVND (reference sequence). The CDR3 covers 14 residues. The CDR3 bases are TGTGCCAGTAGTATTCGCGGGGGCAGTGAGACCCAGTACTTC. Amino acid sequence: CASSIRGGSETQYF.